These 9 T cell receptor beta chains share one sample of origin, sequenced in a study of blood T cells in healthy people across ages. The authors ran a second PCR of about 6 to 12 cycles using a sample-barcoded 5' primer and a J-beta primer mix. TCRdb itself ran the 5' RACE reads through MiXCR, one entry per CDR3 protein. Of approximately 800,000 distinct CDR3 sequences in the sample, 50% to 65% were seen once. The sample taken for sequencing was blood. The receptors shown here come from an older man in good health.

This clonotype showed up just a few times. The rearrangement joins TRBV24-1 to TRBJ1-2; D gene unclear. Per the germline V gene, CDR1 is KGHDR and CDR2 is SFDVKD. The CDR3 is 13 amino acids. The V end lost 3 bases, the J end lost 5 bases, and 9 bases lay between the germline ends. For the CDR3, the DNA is TGTGCCACCAGTGATCGGGCGGCGTATGGCTACACCTTC. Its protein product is CATSDRAAYGYTF.

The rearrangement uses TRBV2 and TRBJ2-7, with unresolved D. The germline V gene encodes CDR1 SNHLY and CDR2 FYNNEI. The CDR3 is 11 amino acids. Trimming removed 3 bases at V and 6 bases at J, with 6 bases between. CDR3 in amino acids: CASSEQFEQYF. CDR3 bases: TGTGCCAGCAGTGAGCAGTTCGAGCAGTACTTC. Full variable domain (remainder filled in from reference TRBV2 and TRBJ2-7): EPEVTQTPSHQVTQMGQEVILRCVPISNHLYFYWYRQILGQKVEFLVSFYNNEISEKSEIFDDQFSVERPDGSNFTLKIRSTKLEDSAMYFCASSEQFEQYFGPGTRLTVT.

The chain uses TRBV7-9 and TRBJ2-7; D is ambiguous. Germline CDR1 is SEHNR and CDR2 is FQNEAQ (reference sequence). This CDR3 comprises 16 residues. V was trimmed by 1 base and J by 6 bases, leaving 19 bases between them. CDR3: CASSLDYPTRVPEQYF. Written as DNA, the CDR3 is TGTGCCAGCAGCTTAGACTATCCGACAAGAGTACCCGAGCAGTACTTC.

The CDR3 nucleotides are TGCAGTGTACGGACAGCCGTTATAATGAACACTGAAGCTTTCTTT. Translation: CSVRTAVIMNTEAFF. The genes are TRBV20-1 and TRBJ1-1; tentative D call: TRBD1 (6 bases). CDR1 is DFQATT, CDR2 SNEGSKA, per germline (reference sequence). V shed 7 bases and J shed 0 bases, with 18 bases lying between them. The CDR3 length is 15 residues.

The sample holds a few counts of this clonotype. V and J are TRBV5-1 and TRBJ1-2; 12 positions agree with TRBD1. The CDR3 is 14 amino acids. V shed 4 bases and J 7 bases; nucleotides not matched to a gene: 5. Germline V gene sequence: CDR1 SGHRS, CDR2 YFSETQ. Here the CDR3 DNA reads TGCGCCAGCAGCCCTGGGACAGGGGGCTCTGGCTACACCTTC. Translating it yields CASSPGTGGSGYTF. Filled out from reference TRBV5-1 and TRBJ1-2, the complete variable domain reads KAGVTQTPRYLIKTRGQQVTLSCSPISGHRSVSWYQQTPGQGLQFLFEYFSETQRNKGNFPGRFSGRQFSNSRSEMNVSTLELGDSALYLCASSPGTGGSGYTFGSGTRLTVV.

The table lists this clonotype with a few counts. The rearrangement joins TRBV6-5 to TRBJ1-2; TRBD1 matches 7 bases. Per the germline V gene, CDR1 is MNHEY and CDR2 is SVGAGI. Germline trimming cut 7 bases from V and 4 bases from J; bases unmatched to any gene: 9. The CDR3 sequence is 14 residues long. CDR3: CASKPTGIIYGYTF. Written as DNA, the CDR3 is TGTGCCAGCAAGCCGACAGGGATCATCTATGGCTACACCTTC.

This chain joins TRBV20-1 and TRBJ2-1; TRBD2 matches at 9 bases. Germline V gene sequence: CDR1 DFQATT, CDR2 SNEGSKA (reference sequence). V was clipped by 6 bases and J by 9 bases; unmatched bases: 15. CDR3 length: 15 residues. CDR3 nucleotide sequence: TGCAGTGCCCGAGGACTAGCGCCCAAAAATTCTGAGCAGTTCTTC. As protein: CSARGLAPKNSEQFF.

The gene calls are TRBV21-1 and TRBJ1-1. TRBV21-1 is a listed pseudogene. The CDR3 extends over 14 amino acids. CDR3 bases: TGTGCCAGCAGCACAGGGACCCGGAACACTGAAGCTTTCTTT. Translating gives CASSTGTRNTEAFF.

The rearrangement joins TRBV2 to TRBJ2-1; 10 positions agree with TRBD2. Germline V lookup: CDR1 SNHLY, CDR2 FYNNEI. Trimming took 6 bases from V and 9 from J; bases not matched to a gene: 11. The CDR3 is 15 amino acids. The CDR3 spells CASRAAGGHFGEQFF. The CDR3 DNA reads TGTGCCAGCAGGGCAGCGGGGGGGCACTTCGGTGAGCAGTTCTTC.